This T cell receptor (beta chain) was observed in a study of T cell repertoires and leukemia-associated antigens. Study-wide context: Samples yielded about 3.3 to 5.5 million effective reads each, approximately 16 million overall.

Overall study findings and caveats: V, J, VDJ and CDR3 counts did not differ significantly among groups. Expanded clones' antigen specificity and function were not directly tested.

Each CDR3 protein gets one entry after TCRdb re-called the 5' RACE reads with MiXCR. The table lists approximately 10,000 distinct CDR3 sequences, around two fifths of them singletons, with roughly 53% in the top ten. A word on this clonotype: Its antigen remains unidentified. At one end the junction does not follow the germline gene, possibly because of a read error.

The clonotype was recovered from a female donor in good health. The sample was CD3+ T cells sorted from blood and cultured.

The CDR3 is CASSPGSSVLYEQCF. In DNA form, the CDR3 reads TGTGCCAGCTCACCAGGTTCCAGCGTACTATACGAGCAGTGCTTC. This chain joins TRBV18 and TRBJ2-7; D not certain. The germline CDR1 and CDR2 sequences are KGHSH and LQKENI. This CDR3 spans 15 amino acids.